This T cell receptor (beta chain) appears in the sequencing data of a study of regulatory T cells in long-lasting Graves disease. Regarding the study as a whole: Persistent patients shared 2,500 to 3,000 public clonotypes among themselves. Newly diagnosed patients shared fewer, at some 970.

Germline CDR1 reads SGHKS; CDR2 reads YYEKEE (reference sequence). The V end lost 1 base, the J end lost 6 bases, and 5 bases lay between the germline ends. This CDR3 spans 11 amino acids. Time point: newly diagnosed GD, antithyroid drugs for less than 3 months. Making the TCR library involved RNA that had been extracted from PBMCs. This clonotype was counted ten times or more. Its antigen is still unknown. Arm-PCR with iRepertoire HTBI primers amplified the CDR3 regions for these TCR beta libraries. Via MiXCR, TCRdb re-called the multiplex PCR reads, giving one row per CDR3 protein. Of 350,000 to 500,000 distinct CDR3 sequences in the sample, roughly 15% were seen once. The same sample was also studied in work on T cells in Graves' hyperthyroidism and ophthalmopathy.

The V gene is TRBV5-5, the J gene TRBJ2-7, with no clear D. This material consisted of peripheral blood mononuclear cells (PBMCs), taken at new diagnosis, from a patient treated with antithyroid drugs. The clonotype was recovered from a woman between 45 and 60 years old with Graves disease. The CDR3, as DNA: TGTGCCAGCAGCTTGTTGGGCGAGCAGTACTTC. Encoded protein: CASSLLGEQYF.